The 30 T cell receptor beta chains below were found in one sample sequenced in a study of CD8 T cells in ankylosing spondylitis. TCRdb analysed the 5' RACE reads with MiXCR anew, one entry per CDR3 protein. The table includes under 200,000 distinct CDR3 sequences, 10% to 15% detected once. The sample was blood, either unsorted or a sorted T cell fraction (not recorded which). The receptor set was obtained from a female donor with ankylosing spondylitis or in good health (not recorded which).

This clonotype was detected many times. J is TRBJ2-3 and V is TRBV5-1; D is unresolved. The CDR3 covers 14 residues. Germline lookup yields CDR1 SGHRS and CDR2 YFSETQ. Trimming removed 1 base at V and 0 bases at J, with 6 bases between. CDR3 DNA sequence: TGCGCCAGCAGCTTGACGAAAAGCACAGATACGCAGTATTTT. Its protein is CASSLTKSTDTQYF.

This clonotype occurred many times. The CDR3 nucleotides are TGTGCCAGCAGTTCCTACTCACCCCTCCAGCCCCAGCATTTT. It translates to CASSSYSPLQPQHF. The chain links TRBV12-3 or TRBV12-4 to TRBJ1-5; no clear D gene. This CDR3 spans 14 amino acids. V was shortened by 4 bases and J by 7 bases, with 14 bases between the two germline ends.

This clonotype was detected a few times. The V and J genes are TRBV7-2 and TRBJ2-7; 7 nucleotides agree with TRBD2. This CDR3 region has 13 residues. Unmatched junction bases numbered 5, after V lost 5 bases and J lost 4 bases. The germline V gene encodes CDR1 SGHTA and CDR2 FQGNSA. The CDR3 coding sequence is TGTGCCAGCAGCGTGACTAGCCAGTACGAGCAGTACTTC. Its translation is CASSVTSQYEQYF.

Note on this clonotype: The junction differs from germline at one of its ends, possibly a read error. This chain connects TRBV27 to TRBJ1-5; tentatively, D is TRBD1 (6 bases). Germline V gives CDR1 MNHEY, CDR2 SMNVEV (reference sequence). This CDR3 contains 12 residues. CDR3 nucleotides: TGTGCCAGCAGACAGGGAGGTCAGCCCCACCATTTT. It translates to CASRQGGQPHHF.

This clonotype was picked up many times. This chain links TRBV29-1 with TRBJ2-1; D unclear. The germline V gene encodes CDR1 SQVTM and CDR2 ANQGSEA. The V end was cut by 3 bases, the J end by 4 bases, with 10 bases between. The CDR3 is 13 residues long. The CDR3 loop is CSVEGKSYNEQFF. CDR3 sequence (DNA): TGCAGCGTTGAGGGGAAGTCGTACAATGAGCAGTTCTTC.

This chain links TRBV6-5 with TRBJ2-7, with no clear D. V was trimmed by 0 bases and J by 0 bases, leaving 9 bases between them. The CDR3 loop spans 15 amino acids. The V gene's germline CDR1 is MNHEY and CDR2 SVGAGI. CDR3 sequence (DNA): TGTGCCAGCAGTTACTCGGGGTCCAGCTCCTACGAGCAGTACTTC. Encoded protein: CASSYSGSSSYEQYF.

The chain is built from TRBV20-1 and TRBJ2-3, with 11 bases that match TRBD2. The CDR3 consists of 15 residues. V dropped 0 bases and J dropped 6; count of bases not matched to a gene: 5. Germline V CDR1 and CDR2: DFQATT, SNEGSKA (reference sequence). In nucleotides, the CDR3 is TGCAGTGCTAGAGACACCGGGACTAGCGGTGATACGCAGTATTTT. Protein product: CSARDTGTSGDTQYF.

Ten or more counts support this clonotype. The V call is TRBV7-3, the J call TRBJ2-1, with D maybe TRBD2 (5 bases). The V and J ends lost 4 bases and 6 bases respectively, with 10 bases between them. Germline CDR1 SGHTA, CDR2 FQGTGA. The CDR3 spans 13 residues. Written as DNA, the CDR3 is TGTGCCAGCAGCTCGCTACTAGGCAATGAGCAGTTCTTC. Encoded protein: CASSSLLGNEQFF. The complete variable domain, with remaining parts taken from reference TRBV7-3 and TRBJ2-1, reads GAGVSQTPSNKVTEKGKYVELRCDPISGHTALYWYRQSLGQGPEFLIYFQGTGAADDSGLPNDRFFAVRPEGSVSTLKIQRTERGDSAVYLCASSSLLGNEQFFGPGTRLTVL.

This clonotype has only a few counts. The chain has TRBV20-1 and TRBJ1-2, with D unresolved. CDR1 DFQATT and CDR2 SNEGSKA come from the germline V gene (reference sequence). The CDR3 is made up of 10 amino acids. Trimming removed 6 bases at V and 5 bases at J, with 7 bases between. This chain's CDR3 is CSAGPYGYTF. DNA of the CDR3: TGCAGTGCCGGTCCGTATGGCTACACCTTC.

The sample holds many counts of this clonotype. The chain links TRBV9 to TRBJ1-5, with 7 bases fitting TRBD1. In germline, CDR1 is SGDLS, CDR2 YYNGEE. V lost 3 bases, J lost 4 bases, and 7 bases stayed unmatched. The CDR3 runs to 15 residues. The CDR3 sequence: CASSGQGRFNQPQHF. In nucleotides, the CDR3 is TGTGCCAGCAGCGGACAGGGACGGTTTAATCAGCCCCAGCATTTT.

V is TRBV20-1 and J is TRBJ2-1; tentatively, D is TRBD2 (8 bases). V dropped 3 bases and J dropped 7 bases, with 16 bases sitting between them. The germline CDR1 and CDR2 sequences are DFQATT and SNEGSKA (reference sequence). This CDR3 spans 14 amino acids. The CDR3 nucleotides are TGCAGTGCTAGCGGGAGGGCCAGGGGGAATGAGCAGTTCTTC. Translating gives CSASGRARGNEQFF.

This clonotype came up once. A much more abundant neighbour one base away suggests this may be a read error. V is TRBV10-3 and J is TRBJ1-5, with a possible D match to TRBD1 (5 bases). Germline V gene sequence: CDR1 ENHRY, CDR2 SYGVKD. Deletions cut 4 bases from V and 5 bases from J, with 12 bases between. The CDR3 is made up of 14 amino acids. CDR3 nucleotide sequence: TGTGCCATCAGTGTTGAAAGGGACGATCAGCCCCAGCATTTT. It translates to CAISVERDDQPQHF.

This clonotype was seen at least ten times. The genes are TRBV5-6 and TRBJ2-3, with 7 bases that match TRBD2. This CDR3 spans 15 amino acids. Trimming removed 0 bases from V and 4 bases from J; junction bases left unmatched: 5. Germline CDR1 reads SGHDT; CDR2 reads YYEEEE. The CDR3, as DNA: TGTGCCAGCAGCTTGGGTGGCGGGAGAGCAGATACGCAGTATTTT. Protein product: CASSLGGGRADTQYF.

This clonotype was seen repeatedly, ten times or more. The rearrangement uses TRBV7-2 and TRBJ1-1; 7 nucleotides line up with TRBD1. The CDR3 is 13 amino acids. V was pared by 6 bases and J by 4 bases, with 5 bases of the junction left unmatched. Germline CDR1 and CDR2: SGHTA and FQGNSA. The CDR3 reads CASSPQGGTEAFF. CDR3 sequence (DNA): TGTGCCAGCAGTCCTCAGGGGGGCACTGAAGCTTTCTTT.

This clonotype was recorded at least ten times. The CDR3 sequence is CASSYLRTWQGLGNEQFF. In DNA, the CDR3 is TGTGCCAGCAGTTACTTGAGGACGTGGCAGGGGTTGGGCAATGAGCAGTTCTTC. The rearrangement uses TRBV6-5 and TRBJ2-1, with TRBD1 as a possible D gene (6 bases). The CDR3 totals 18 residues. Germline V lookup: CDR1 MNHEY, CDR2 SVGAGI. V was shortened by 1 base and J by 6 bases, with 22 bases between the two germline ends.

Of note for this clonotype: A read error may account for a junction end that differs from germline. The chain combines TRBV6-4 with TRBJ2-1; 13 bases match TRBD2. Germline values: CDR1 MRHNA, CDR2 SNTAGT. The length of the CDR3 is 17 residues. The CDR3 nucleotides are TGTGCCAGCAATGACTCCTTACTAGCGGGAGGGTACAATGAGCAGTTCTTC. Translated, it gives CASNDSLLAGGYNEQFF.

This clonotype has ten or more counts. V usage is TRBV3-1 and J usage is TRBJ2-7, with D possibly matching TRBD2 (5 bases). The CDR3 consists of 13 residues. Germline values: CDR1 LGHDT, CDR2 YNNKEL (reference sequence). With 2 bases removed from V and 2 bases from J, the gap between germline ends came to 7 bases. The CDR3, as DNA: TGTGCCAGCAGCCAACGGGGAACCTACGAGCAGTACTTC. Protein product: CASSQRGTYEQYF.

This clonotype came up many times. The chain uses TRBV12-3 or TRBV12-4 and TRBJ2-3; D is possibly TRBD2 (6 bases). Trimming cost V 3 bases and J 3 bases, with 10 bases left between them. The CDR3 consists of 14 residues. The CDR3, as DNA: TGTGCCAGCAGTTTGGTCGGGAGTACAGATACGCAGTATTTT. Its translation is CASSLVGSTDTQYF.

Turning to this clonotype: A much larger clonotype is one base distant, so this may be a read error. The gene calls are TRBV7-3 and TRBJ2-3; 9 bases fit TRBD2. This CDR3 has 15 amino acids. Germline trimming cut 5 bases from V and 5 bases from J; bases unmatched to any gene: 8. Germline V gene data show CDR1 as SGHTA and CDR2 as FQGTGA. CDR3 residues: CASSHPSGVQDTQYF. In DNA form, the CDR3 reads TGTGCCAGCAGCCACCCTAGCGGGGTTCAAGATACGCAGTATTTT.

There are many counts of this clonotype. This chain joins TRBV6-5 and TRBJ1-4; D ambiguous. The germline CDR1 and CDR2 sequences are MNHEY and SVGAGI. V was trimmed by 6 bases and J by 8 bases, leaving 10 bases between them. The CDR3 spans 12 residues. This CDR3 is CASSRVGEKLFF. CDR3 in DNA: TGTGCCAGCAGCCGGGTGGGGGAAAAACTGTTTTTT.

This clonotype was detected a few times. The V gene is TRBV9, the J gene TRBJ2-7; possible D gene TRBD2, 5 bases. Per germline, CDR1 SGDLS and CDR2 YYNGEE. This CDR3 has 13 residues. The V end lost 0 bases, the J end lost 4 bases, and 8 bases lay between the germline ends. Here the CDR3 DNA reads TGTGCCAGCAGCGTAGGCGGGCGGTACGAGCAGTACTTC. Protein sequence: CASSVGGRYEQYF.

As regards this clonotype: The junction departs from germline at one end; a sequencing error may be responsible. This chain connects TRBV28 to TRBJ2-7; D may match TRBD1 or TRBD2 (6 bases each). Germline V gene data show CDR1 as MDHEN and CDR2 as SYDVKM. The CDR3 is 13 residues long. CDR3 DNA: TGTGCCAGCAATCCGGGGGCGCTGAACGAGCAGTGCTTC. Translation gives CASNPGALNEQCF.

In its sample, this clonotype was seen many times. The chain carries TRBV12-3 or TRBV12-4 and TRBJ2-2; D gene uncertain. This CDR3 is 11 amino acids long. V was trimmed by 6 bases and J by 5 bases, leaving 4 bases between them. The CDR3: CASRWTGELFF. CDR3 DNA sequence: TGTGCCAGCAGATGGACCGGGGAGCTGTTTTTT.

The table lists this clonotype with many counts. The V and J genes are TRBV5-1 and TRBJ1-1, with TRBD1 as a possible D gene (6 bases). V was shortened by 2 bases and J by 4 bases, with 21 bases between the two germline ends. This CDR3 has 17 residues. CDR1 and CDR2 (germline): SGHRS, YFSETQ. CDR3: CASSFIVPGAAGTEAFF. The CDR3 DNA sequence: TGCGCCAGCAGCTTCATTGTTCCAGGGGCCGCCGGCACTGAAGCTTTCTTT.

V and J are TRBV5-1 and TRBJ1-2; D possibly corresponds to TRBD1 (5 bases). V shed 5 bases and J shed 0 bases, with 14 bases lying between them. From germline, CDR1 is SGHRS and CDR2 YFSETQ. CDR3 size: 15 residues. CDR3 loop: CASSYGGEANYGYTF. CDR3 DNA: TGCGCCAGCAGTTATGGAGGGGAGGCTAACTATGGCTACACCTTC.

In its sample, this clonotype was seen a few times. This chain connects TRBV7-3 to TRBJ2-7; possibly TRBD2 for D (6 bases). Per the germline V gene, CDR1 is SGHTA and CDR2 is FQGTGA. This CDR3 is built from 13 residues. The V gene lost 0 bases and the J gene lost 5 bases, with 8 bases spanning the gap. As DNA, the CDR3 is TGTGCCAGCAGCTTAACACCTAGCGACGAGCAGTACTTC. This sequence encodes CASSLTPSDEQYF.

This clonotype has just a few counts. The rearrangement uses TRBV29-1 and TRBJ1-2; perhaps TRBD1 as D (5 bases). Germline CDR1 is SQVTM and CDR2 is ANQGSEA. The CDR3 spans 12 residues. With 0 bases removed from V and 10 bases from J, the gap between germline ends came to 12 bases. The DNA of the CDR3 is TGCAGCGTTGAAGACCGCCAGGGATTCTACACCTTC. Translated: CSVEDRQGFYTF.

This clonotype was counted ten times or more. The genes are TRBV12-3 or TRBV12-4 and TRBJ1-2; no reliable D call. The CDR3 spans 13 residues. The germline V and J ends were trimmed by 3 bases and 8 bases, with 13 bases remaining between them. The DNA for the CDR3 is TGTGCCAGCAGTTTGTTTTTTACGGACGGCTACACCTTC. Protein product: CASSLFFTDGYTF.

J is TRBJ2-2 and V is TRBV5-5; D not resolved. The V gene's germline CDR1 is SGHKS and CDR2 YYEKEE (reference sequence). The germline V and J ends were trimmed by 6 bases and 3 bases, with 9 bases remaining between them. CDR3 size: 13 residues. The CDR3 loop is CASTIHDTGELFF. As DNA, the CDR3 is TGTGCCAGCACCATCCACGACACCGGGGAGCTGTTTTTT.

This clonotype was seen at least ten times. The chain is built from TRBV12-3 or TRBV12-4 and TRBJ1-5; no definite D call. The CDR3 extends over 15 amino acids. Trimming shortened V by 3 bases and J by 0 bases, and 9 bases separated the two germline ends. In DNA form, the CDR3 reads TGTGCCAGCAGTTTTGGGGATCCTAGCAATCAGCCCCAGCATTTT. This encodes CASSFGDPSNQPQHF.